This TCR beta chain came from a study of blood T cells in healthy people across ages. Concerning this clonotype: What it recognizes is unknown.

Primers used in a second PCR of roughly 6 to 12 cycles were a sample-barcoded 5' primer and a J-beta primer mix. Each cDNA molecule, via a template-switch adaptor with 12 random nucleotides, was tagged. MiXCR, applied by TCRdb to the 5' RACE reads, yields one record per CDR3 protein. The profile shows around 800,000 distinct CDR3 sequences, 46% of them singletons. Study conclusions and caveats: Age advanced and TCR beta diversity per million T cells fell, roughly linearly. Naive CD4+ cells and diversity were both higher in long-lived donors than in aged donors.

The origin of this receptor is a man older than 75 in good health. The source material was blood.

The CDR3 sequence is CASSLSAGWEQYF. The CDR3 DNA follows: TGTGCCAGCAGTTTATCGGCAGGGTGGGAGCAGTACTTC. This chain links TRBV27 with TRBJ2-7; perhaps TRBD1 as D (5 bases). CDR3 length equals 13 residues. The germline CDR1 and CDR2 sequences are MNHEY and SMNVEV (reference sequence). The ends were cut back, 0 bases at V and 7 bases at J, with 10 bases in the middle.